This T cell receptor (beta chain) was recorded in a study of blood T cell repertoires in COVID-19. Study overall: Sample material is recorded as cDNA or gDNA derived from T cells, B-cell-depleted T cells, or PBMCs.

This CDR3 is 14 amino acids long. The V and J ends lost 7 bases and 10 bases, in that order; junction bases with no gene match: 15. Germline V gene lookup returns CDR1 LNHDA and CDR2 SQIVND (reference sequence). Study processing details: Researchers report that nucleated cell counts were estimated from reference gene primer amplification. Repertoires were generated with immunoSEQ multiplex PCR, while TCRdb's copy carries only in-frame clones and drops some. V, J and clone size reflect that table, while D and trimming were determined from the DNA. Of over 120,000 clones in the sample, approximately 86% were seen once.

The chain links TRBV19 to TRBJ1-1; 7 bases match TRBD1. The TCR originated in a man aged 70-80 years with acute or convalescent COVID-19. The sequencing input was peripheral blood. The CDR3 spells CASTSIRDRKLAFF. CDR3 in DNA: TGTGCCAGTACCTCGATACGGGACAGAAAGTTAGCTTTCTTT.